This TCR beta chain was obtained from a study of T cell repertoires in cytomegalovirus infection (dated by TCRdb to the late 2010s). About the study as a whole: Peptide stimulations targeted recently identified HLA-C-restricted CMV epitopes, whose presentation resists viral immunomodulation, together with well-studied HLA-B-restricted epitopes. The HLA type of each donor mattered for the analysis, because public TCR beta signatures pointed to carriage of CMV infection along with the matching HLA type. Paper-wide results and their limitations: In both this cohort and an independent cohort of 350 or so donors, the cumulative frequency of public TCR beta family members distinguished carriers of CMV infection plus the relevant HLA type. In the ex vivo response, HLA-C-restricted CMV-specific TCR beta clonotypes were dominant, and in two of eight donors the single most frequent clonotype came from this HLA-C-restricted group.

The treatment or condition label corresponds to: in vitro stimulation with specific CMV peptide epitopes to enrich CMV-specific T cells. V sheds 5 bases and J sheds 0 bases, leaving 7 bases between their ends. The germline V gene yields MNHEY for CDR1 and SVGEGT for CDR2. The CDR3 goes from the cysteine to the phenylalanine over 13 residues. The sequence is cut down to CDR3 DNA, 39 bases in frame from base 1. Of note for this clonotype: Its antigen is unknown. The input lacks base qualities; no much larger clone sits a single base away.

Reads for this sample came from an Illumina HiSeq 1500. TCRdb reran the public reads through fastp at Q25 and MiXCR, keeping productive beta chains. Rows matching on CDR3 protein sequence are summarized as one entry with the most common DNA and genes. In all, the sample holds fewer than 350,000 distinct CDR3 sequences, and 25% to 30% of those were seen once. The ten largest clones add up to over 15% of the sample. This clonotype was sampled from a human donor in good health (CMV status not recorded). Some clones in this sample may be carry-over from other donors' samples. Sample: cultured PBMCs, taken from culture after CMV antigen stimulation. The chain is made from TRBV6-2 or TRBV6-3 and TRBJ1-1; the D gene assignment is ambiguous. The nucleotide sequence reads TGTGCCAGCAGTCGAAACGTGAACACTGAAGCTTTCTTT. Its protein reads: CASSRNVNTEAFF.